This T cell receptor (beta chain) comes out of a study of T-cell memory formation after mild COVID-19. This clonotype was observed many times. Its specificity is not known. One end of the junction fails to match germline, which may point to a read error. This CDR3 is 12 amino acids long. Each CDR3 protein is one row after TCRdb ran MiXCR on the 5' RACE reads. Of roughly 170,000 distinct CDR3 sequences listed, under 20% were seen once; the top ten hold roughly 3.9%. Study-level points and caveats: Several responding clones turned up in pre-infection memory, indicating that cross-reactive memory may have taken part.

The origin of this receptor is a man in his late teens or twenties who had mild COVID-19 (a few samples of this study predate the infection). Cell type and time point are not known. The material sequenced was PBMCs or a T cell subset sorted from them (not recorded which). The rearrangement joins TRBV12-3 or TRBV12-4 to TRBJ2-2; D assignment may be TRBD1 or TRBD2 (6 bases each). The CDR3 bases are TGTGCCAGCAGTCCCCAGGGGCGGGAACTGTTTTTT. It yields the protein CASSPQGRELFF.